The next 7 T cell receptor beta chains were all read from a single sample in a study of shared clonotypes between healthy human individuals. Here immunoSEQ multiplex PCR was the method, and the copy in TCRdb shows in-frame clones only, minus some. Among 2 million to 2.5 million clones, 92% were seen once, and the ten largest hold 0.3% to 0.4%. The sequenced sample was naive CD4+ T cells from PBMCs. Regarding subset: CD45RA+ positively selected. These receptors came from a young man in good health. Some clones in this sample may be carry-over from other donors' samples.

CDR3 sequence reads: CASSLVAGQPYEQYF. Written as DNA, the CDR3 is TGTGCCAGCAGCTTAGTGGCGGGACAACCCTACGAGCAGTACTTC. V gene TRBV7-2 combines with J gene TRBJ2-7; D might be TRBD1 or TRBD2, each matching 6 bases. Germline CDR1 SGHTA, CDR2 FQGNSA. The CDR3 runs to 15 residues. Trimming stripped 1 base from V and 2 bases from J, with 12 bases between.

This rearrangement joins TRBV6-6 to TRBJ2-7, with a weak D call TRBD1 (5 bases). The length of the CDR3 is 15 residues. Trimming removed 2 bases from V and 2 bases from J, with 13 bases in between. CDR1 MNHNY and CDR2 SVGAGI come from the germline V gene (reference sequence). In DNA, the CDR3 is TGTGCCAGCAGTTACGAGGAAAAGGGGACCTACGAGCAGTACTTC. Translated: CASSYEEKGTYEQYF.

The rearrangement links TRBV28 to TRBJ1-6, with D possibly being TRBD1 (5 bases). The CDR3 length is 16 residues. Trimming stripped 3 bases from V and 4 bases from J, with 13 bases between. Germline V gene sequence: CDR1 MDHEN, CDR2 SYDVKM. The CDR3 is CASSFRDGMYNSPLHF. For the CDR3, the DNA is TGTGCCAGCAGTTTCCGGGACGGAATGTATAATTCACCCCTCCACTTT.

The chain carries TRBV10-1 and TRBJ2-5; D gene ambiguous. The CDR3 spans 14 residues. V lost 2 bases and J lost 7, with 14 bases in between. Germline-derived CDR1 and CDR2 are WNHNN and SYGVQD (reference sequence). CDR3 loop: CASSETLTLGTQYF. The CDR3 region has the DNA TGCGCCAGCAGTGAGACCCTTACGTTGGGGACCCAGTACTTC.

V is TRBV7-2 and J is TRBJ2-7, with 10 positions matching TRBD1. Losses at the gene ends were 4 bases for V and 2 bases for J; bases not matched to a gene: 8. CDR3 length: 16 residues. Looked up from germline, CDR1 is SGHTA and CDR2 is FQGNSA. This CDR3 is CASSYDRGRLPYEQYF. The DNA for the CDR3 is TGTGCCAGCAGCTACGACAGGGGGCGTCTCCCCTACGAGCAGTACTTC.

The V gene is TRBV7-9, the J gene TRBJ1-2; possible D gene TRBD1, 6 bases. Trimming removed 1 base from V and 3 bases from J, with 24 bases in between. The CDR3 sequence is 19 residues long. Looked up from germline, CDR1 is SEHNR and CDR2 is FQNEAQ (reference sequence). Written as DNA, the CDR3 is TGTGCCAGCAGCTTAGTGGGGGGCAGGGACCCCCGAAAAGACTATGGCTACACCTTC. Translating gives CASSLVGGRDPRKDYGYTF.

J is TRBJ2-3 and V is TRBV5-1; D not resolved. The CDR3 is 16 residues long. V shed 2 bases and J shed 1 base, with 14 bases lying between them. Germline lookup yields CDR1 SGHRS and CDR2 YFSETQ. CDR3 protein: CASSFSPDLGTDTQYF. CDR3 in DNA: TGCGCCAGCAGCTTTAGCCCCGACTTGGGCACAGATACGCAGTATTTT.